A single sample is the source of the 19 T cell receptor beta chains below, sequenced in a study of CD4 T cells in relation to SARS-CoV-2 and coronaviruses. No cognate antigen is known for these TCRs. TCRdb's copy holds only in-frame clones and misses some; the assay was immunoSEQ multiplex PCR. The sample records more than 25,000 clones, about three quarters being singletons. Unexposed donor CD4+ T cells date from about 2011-2018, before the COVID-19 pandemic. Isolation of CD4+ T cells took place after roughly nine days in culture. Sequences were obtained from CD4+ T cells from PBMCs, cultured in vitro. Every receptor here comes from a human donor in good health.

The rearrangement uses TRBV4-1 and TRBJ1-4, with 9 bases aligning to TRBD1. There are 15 residues in the CDR3. Germline lookup yields CDR1 MGHRA and CDR2 YSYEKL. The V segment lost 0 bases and the J segment 7 bases; nucleotides outside the gene matches: 3. CDR3 sequence: CASSQDETGGEKLFF. The CDR3, as DNA: TGCGCCAGCAGCCAAGATGAGACAGGGGGTGAAAAACTGTTTTTT.

This clone occurred a few times. This sequence joins TRBV3-1 (or the pseudogene TRBV3-2) and TRBJ1-2; no reliable D call. Germline V gene lookup returns CDR1 LGHDT and CDR2 YNNKEL (reference sequence). The CDR3 runs 12 residues. Trimming took 3 bases from V and 3 from J, leaving 5 bases between them. The CDR3 reads CASSQGYYGYTF. DNA for the CDR3: TGTGCCAGCAGCCAGGGGTACTATGGCTACACCTTC.

V and J are TRBV30 and TRBJ2-7; the match to TRBD2 covers 8 bases. The CDR3 covers 14 residues. Germline CDR1 is GTSNPN and CDR2 is SVGIG (reference sequence). J lost 6 bases, V lost 0 bases, and 7 bases had no gene match. DNA for the CDR3: TGTGCCTGGAGTGTTACGGACGGGAGGGGCGAGCAGTACTTC. This sequence encodes CAWSVTDGRGEQYF.

V gene TRBV4-2 combines with J gene TRBJ2-1; a weak D match, TRBD2 (5 bases). This CDR3 is built from 16 residues. Per the germline V gene, CDR1 is LGHNA and CDR2 is YNFKEQ. Trimming removed 1 base from V and 0 bases from J, with 10 bases in between. The CDR3 DNA follows: TGTGCCAGCAGCCAAGGGGCGGGCTACTCCTACAATGAGCAGTTCTTC. This codes for CASSQGAGYSYNEQFF.

This clone was counted once. V is TRBV30 and J is TRBJ1-5; D ambiguous. Trimming took off 2 bases at V and 5 bases at J, with 10 bases between the two ends. The CDR3 is 13 amino acids. Germline-derived CDR1 and CDR2 are GTSNPN and SVGIG (reference sequence). The CDR3 DNA follows: TGTGCCTGGAGTCTTATGAGGGATCAGCCCCAGCATTTT. Amino acid sequence: CAWSLMRDQPQHF.

This chain joins TRBV3-1 (or the pseudogene TRBV3-2) and TRBJ2-1, with D possibly being TRBD1 or TRBD2 (6 bases each). This CDR3 is built from 15 residues. The germline CDR1 and CDR2 sequences are LGHDT and YNNKEL (reference sequence). The V end lost 5 bases, the J end lost 7 bases, and 18 bases lay between the germline ends. The CDR3 loop reads CASSVGGQGSNEQFF. As DNA, the CDR3 is TGTGCCAGCAGCGTCGGAGGGCAGGGGTCGAATGAGCAGTTCTTC.

The chain carries TRBV11-2 and TRBJ2-7; 11 bases fit TRBD1. J gave up 7 bases and V 4 bases, and 12 bases lay outside the gene matches. The CDR3 is 16 residues long. Germline V lookup: CDR1 SGHAT, CDR2 FQNNGV. The CDR3 protein is CASSWTIGTGGYEQYF. DNA for the CDR3: TGTGCCAGCAGCTGGACGATTGGGACAGGGGGGTATGAGCAGTACTTC.

The table lists this clone with a count of one. The rearrangement links TRBV10-2 to TRBJ2-7; TRBD1 aligns across 7 bases. Trimming at V came to 6 bases and at J to 6 bases, leaving 11 bases not matched to a gene. The CDR3 is 14 residues long. The V gene's germline CDR1 is WSHSY and CDR2 SAAADI. CDR3 in DNA: TGCGCCAGCAGCGTCAAAACAGGGGTCGGCGAGCAGTACTTC. This encodes CASSVKTGVGEQYF.

The rearrangement links TRBV4-1 to TRBJ2-5; D is possibly TRBD1 or TRBD2 (6 bases each). This CDR3 spans 16 amino acids. V lost 2 bases and J lost 4, with 17 bases in between. The germline CDR1 and CDR2 sequences are MGHRA and YSYEKL. The CDR3 DNA follows: TGCGCCAGCAGCCAAAGGGGGGTTCGAGGAGGAGAGACCCAGTACTTC. This gives the protein CASSQRGVRGGETQYF.

For the CDR3, the DNA is TGTGCCAGCAGTAACCGACAGGCACCCACAGATACGCAGTATTTT. It encodes CASSNRQAPTDTQYF. The chain uses TRBV27 and TRBJ2-3; possibly TRBD1 for D (6 bases). V gave up 5 bases and J gave up 2 bases, with 14 bases separating them. The CDR3 extends over 15 amino acids. Looked up from germline, CDR1 is MNHEY and CDR2 is SMNVEV (reference sequence).

This chain joins TRBV18 and TRBJ2-3; 10 bases line up with TRBD1. V shed 5 bases and J 2 bases; nucleotides not matched to a gene: 1. The CDR3 runs 14 residues. Germline V gene data show CDR1 as KGHSH and CDR2 as LQKENI. The DNA for the CDR3 is TGTGCCAGCTCAGACAGGGGGCTCACAGATACGCAGTATTTT. It translates to CASSDRGLTDTQYF.

The rearrangement links TRBV6-2 or TRBV6-3 to TRBJ2-4; no clear D. V dropped 0 bases and J dropped 2 bases, with 11 bases sitting between them. This CDR3 comprises 16 residues. CDR1 MNHEY and CDR2 SVGEGT come from the germline V gene. The CDR3 DNA reads as TGTGCCAGCAGTTACTCGATTTCGGCTCCCAAAAACATTCAGTACTTC. Translated, it gives CASSYSISAPKNIQYF.

The genes are TRBV30 and TRBJ1-5; 7 nucleotides align to TRBD1. The CDR3 totals 18 residues. Germline assignment: CDR1 GTSNPN and CDR2 SVGIG (reference sequence). The J segment lost 2 bases and the V segment lost 3 bases, leaving 16 bases of the junction unmatched. CDR3 sequence: CAWRSTGTMTGGNQPQHF. The CDR3 coding sequence is TGTGCCTGGAGATCGACAGGGACCATGACGGGGGGCAATCAGCCCCAGCATTTT.

There are a few counts of this clone. The chain couples TRBV4-3 to TRBJ2-1, with 11 bases matching TRBD1. This CDR3 is 16 amino acids long. Trimming removed 4 bases from V and 8 bases from J; junction bases left unmatched: 10. The germline V gene has CDR1 LGHNA and CDR2 YSLEER. For the CDR3, the DNA is TGCGCCAGCAGCCTTCGTCCCGGGACAGGGGGTCATGAGCAGTTCTTC. Amino acids: CASSLRPGTGGHEQFF.

The chain employs TRBV9 and TRBJ2-5; D perhaps matches TRBD2 (5 bases). CDR3 size: 14 residues. The germline V and J ends were trimmed by 0 bases and 5 bases, with 11 bases remaining between them. Germline loops: CDR1 SGDLS, CDR2 YYNGEE. Written as DNA, the CDR3 is TGTGCCAGCAGCGTAGATGAGGGAAGGGAGACCCAGTACTTC. Residues: CASSVDEGRETQYF.

This clone was counted only a few times. The CDR3 loop reads CASSLQGAVGTEAFF. Here the CDR3 DNA reads TGTGCCAGTAGTTTACAGGGGGCAGTCGGCACTGAAGCTTTCTTT. The rearrangement joins TRBV19 to TRBJ1-1; 9 bases match TRBD1. CDR3 length equals 15 residues. Germline values: CDR1 LNHDA, CDR2 SQIVND (reference sequence). J was trimmed by 4 bases and V by 5 bases; bases with no gene match: 8.

The CDR3 here is CAWNDRASGNTIYF. Written as DNA, the CDR3 is TGTGCCTGGAATGACAGGGCCTCTGGAAACACCATATATTTT. The gene calls are TRBV30 and TRBJ1-3; 7 bases fit TRBD1. The V gene end was trimmed by 4 bases and the J gene end by 0 bases; junction bases not matched to a gene: 3. The germline V gene encodes CDR1 GTSNPN and CDR2 SVGIG (reference sequence). The CDR3 covers 14 residues.

DNA for the CDR3: TGTGCCAGCAGCCCACAGGGAGGTGACGAAAAACTGTTTTTT. As protein: CASSPQGGDEKLFF. The genes are TRBV7-9 and TRBJ1-4; a possible D gene is TRBD1 (6 bases). Germline CDR1 and CDR2: SEHNR and FQNEAQ (reference sequence). This CDR3 has 14 amino acids. Trimming removed 5 bases from V and 8 bases from J, with 15 bases in between.

This clone was detected once. The chain's CDR3 is CSVRREGPTDTQYF. The DNA for the CDR3 is TGCAGCGTTAGGCGGGAGGGTCCCACAGATACGCAGTATTTT. V gene TRBV29-1 combines with J gene TRBJ2-3, with 9 bases that match TRBD2. V trimming: 5 bases; J trimming: 2 bases; junction bases outside the gene matches: 5. CDR1 SQVTM and CDR2 ANQGSEA come from the germline V gene. This CDR3 is built from 14 residues.